This T cell receptor (beta chain) is from a study of T cells after yellow fever vaccination. Study-level findings and limits: At 96% for CD4 and around 91% for CD8, most primary-vaccination clones showed up again after the booster.

With 5 bases removed from V and 1 base from J, the gap between germline ends came to 17 bases. This CDR3 region has 16 residues. Germline V CDR1 and CDR2: MNHEY, SMNVEV (reference sequence). Of note for this clonotype: Its antigen is undetermined.

TCRdb ran MiXCR on the 5' RACE reads and lists one entry per CDR3 protein. Found here are hundreds of thousands of distinct CDR3 sequences, around a fifth of them singletons; the top ten hold approximately 15%. The rearrangement joins TRBV27 to TRBJ1-1; D is perhaps TRBD1 (6 bases). Specimen: PBMCs, collected less than 25 days after the first yellow fever vaccination. The clonotype comes from a man aged 18 to 30 who received the YFV17D yellow fever vaccine. Here the CDR3 DNA reads TGTGCCAGCAGTCCACCGAACAGGGTCCCGAACACTGAAGCTTTCTTT. Translation gives CASSPPNRVPNTEAFF.